Below, 8 T cell receptor beta chains from the same sample are listed, as sequenced in a study of T cell responses to AZD1222 COVID-19 vaccine. Only in-frame clones appear in the TCRdb table, and some are missing; sequencing was by immunoSEQ multiplex PCR. The table shows over 65,000 clones, with around 73% occurring only once. The starting material was peripheral blood, obtained on day 0 of AZD1222 vaccination. Receptor source: an adult in good health.

CDR3 sequence reads: CASSVSTQTVLEQYF. DNA of the CDR3: TGTGCCAGCAGCGTCTCGACCCAAACTGTTCTCGAGCAGTACTTC. V and J are TRBV11-2 and TRBJ2-7, with D unresolved. Germline loops: CDR1 SGHAT, CDR2 FQNNGV. Trimming pared 5 bases from V and 6 bases from J, leaving 20 bases between. The CDR3 consists of 15 residues.

The V call is TRBV15, the J call TRBJ2-1; D remains ambiguous. The germline gives CDR1 LNHNV, CDR2 YYDKDF (reference sequence). This CDR3 is 11 amino acids long. V was trimmed by 6 bases and J by 8 bases, leaving 8 bases between them. CDR3 in amino acids: CATRLLHEQFF. The CDR3 bases are TGTGCCACCAGGCTTCTACATGAGCAGTTCTTC. The whole variable domain, remainder taken from reference TRBV15 and TRBJ2-1, is DAMVIQNPRYQVTQFGKPVTLSCSQTLNHNVMYWYQQKSSQAPKLLFHYYDKDFNNEADTPDNFQSRRPNTSFCFLDIRSPGLGDTAMYLCATRLLHEQFFGPGTRLTVL.

The chain has TRBV25-1 and TRBJ2-2; D might be TRBD2 (8 bases). CDR1 and CDR2 from the germline V gene are MGHDK and SYGVNS. CDR3 length: 17 residues. The V end lost 1 base, the J end lost 5 bases, and 17 bases lay between the germline ends. Here the CDR3 reads CASSESPGRGRTGELFF. In nucleotides, the CDR3 is TGTGCCAGCAGTGAATCCCCCGGGAGGGGGCGTACCGGGGAGCTGTTTTTT.

The chain uses TRBV18 and TRBJ1-6; unclear D gene. CDR3 size: 14 residues. Looked up from germline, CDR1 is KGHSH and CDR2 is LQKENI. Deletions cut 3 bases from V and 8 bases from J, with 11 bases between. The CDR3 spells CASSPNQEYSPLHF. CDR3 nucleotides: TGTGCCAGCTCACCTAACCAGGAGTATTCACCCCTCCACTTT.

The gene calls are TRBV5-6 and TRBJ2-1; tentatively, D is TRBD1 (5 bases). CDR3 length: 13 residues. Between the trimmed V and J ends, which lost 0 bases and 4 bases, there was a span of 5 bases. Germline loops: CDR1 SGHDT, CDR2 YYEEEE. CDR3 bases: TGTGCCAGCAGCTTGGGACAGTACAATGAGCAGTTCTTC. As protein: CASSLGQYNEQFF. The full variable domain, completed using reference TRBV5-6 and TRBJ2-1, is DAGVTQSPTHLIKTRGQQVTLRCSPKSGHDTVSWYQQALGQGPQFIFQYYEEEERQRGNFPDRFSGHQFPNYSSELNVNALLLGDSALYLCASSLGQYNEQFFGPGTRLTVL.

The chain employs TRBV19 and TRBJ1-2; possible D gene TRBD1, 5 bases. The V end was cut by 1 base, the J end by 3 bases, with 15 bases between. This CDR3 spans 16 amino acids. CDR1 and CDR2 (germline): LNHDA, SQIVND (reference sequence). For the CDR3, the DNA is TGTGCCAGTAGTATAGCGTCTGGGATGGGGGACTATGGCTACACCTTC. Residues: CASSIASGMGDYGYTF.

V and J are TRBV27 and TRBJ2-2; TRBD2 might be the D (5 bases). This CDR3 has 15 residues. Germline V CDR1 and CDR2: MNHEY, SMNVEV (reference sequence). Trimming left V 6 bases short and J 0 bases short, with 11 bases between. The CDR3 DNA sequence: TGTGCCAGCAGGAGCGGAAGCTCGAACACCGGGGAGCTGTTTTTT. Amino acids: CASRSGSSNTGELFF.

V usage is TRBV30 and J usage is TRBJ2-3, with a possible D match to TRBD1 (6 bases). The V end was cut by 2 bases, the J end by 8 bases, with 17 bases between. Germline V gene sequence: CDR1 GTSNPN, CDR2 SVGIG (reference sequence). This CDR3 region has 14 residues. The CDR3 sequence is CAWSTGTTRATQYF. CDR3 coding DNA: TGTGCCTGGAGTACCGGGACAACAAGAGCTACGCAGTATTTT. Variable domain in full (rest from reference TRBV30 and TRBJ2-3): SQTIHQWPATLVQPVGSPLSLECTVEGTSNPNLYWYRQAAGRGLQLLFYSVGIGQISSEVPQNLSASRPQDRQFILSSKKLLLSDSGFYLCAWSTGTTRATQYFGPGTRLTVL.